The clone carrying this T cell receptor beta chain was seen once. The data were taken from a study of blood T cell repertoires in COVID-19. The method was immunoSEQ multiplex PCR; TCRdb's version includes in-frame clones alone and lacks a portion of them. The top ten hold about 1% of the sample, which has 80,000 to 130,000 clones, 90% to 95% seen once. This TCR was sampled from a man aged 55 to 70 with acute or convalescent COVID-19. The sample consisted of peripheral blood.

The CDR3 region is CASSSGQGADGELFF. CDR3 in DNA: TGCGCCAGCAGCTCGGGACAGGGGGCGGACGGGGAGCTGTTTTTT. The genes are TRBV5-1 and TRBJ2-2; 12 nucleotides align to TRBD1. This CDR3 comprises 15 residues. CDR1 is SGHRS and CDR2 is YFSETQ in the germline V gene. With V trimmed by 3 bases and J by 7 bases, 4 bases remained unmatched.